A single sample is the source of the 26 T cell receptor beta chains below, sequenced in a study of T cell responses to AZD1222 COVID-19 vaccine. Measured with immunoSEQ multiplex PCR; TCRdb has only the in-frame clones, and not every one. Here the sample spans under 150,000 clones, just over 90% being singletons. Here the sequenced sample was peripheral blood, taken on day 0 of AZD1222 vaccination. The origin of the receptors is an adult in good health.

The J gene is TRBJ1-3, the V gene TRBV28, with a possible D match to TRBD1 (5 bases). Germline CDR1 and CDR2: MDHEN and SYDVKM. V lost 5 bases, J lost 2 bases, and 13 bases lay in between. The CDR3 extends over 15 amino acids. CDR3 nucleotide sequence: TGTGCCAGCAGTATAAATCAGGGCCCTGGAAACACCATATATTTT. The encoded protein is CASSINQGPGNTIYF.

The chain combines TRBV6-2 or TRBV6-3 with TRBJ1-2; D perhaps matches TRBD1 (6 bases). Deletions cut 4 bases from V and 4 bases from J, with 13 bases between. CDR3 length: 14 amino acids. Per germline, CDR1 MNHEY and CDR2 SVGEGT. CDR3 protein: CASSLDSKIYGYTF. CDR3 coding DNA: TGTGCCAGCAGTTTGGACAGTAAAATCTATGGCTACACCTTC.

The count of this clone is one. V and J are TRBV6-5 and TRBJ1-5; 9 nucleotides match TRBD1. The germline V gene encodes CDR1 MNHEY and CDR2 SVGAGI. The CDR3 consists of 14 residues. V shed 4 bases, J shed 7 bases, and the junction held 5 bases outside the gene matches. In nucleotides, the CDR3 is TGTGCCAGCAGTTCGGACAGGGGAGACCAGCCCCAGCATTTT. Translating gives CASSSDRGDQPQHF.

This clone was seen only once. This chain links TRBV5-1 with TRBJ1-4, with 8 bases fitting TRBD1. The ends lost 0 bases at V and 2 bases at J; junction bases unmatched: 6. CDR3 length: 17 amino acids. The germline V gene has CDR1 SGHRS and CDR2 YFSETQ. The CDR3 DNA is TGCGCCAGCAGCTTGGGGCGAGGACAGGGCACTAATGAAAAACTGTTTTTT. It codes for CASSLGRGQGTNEKLFF. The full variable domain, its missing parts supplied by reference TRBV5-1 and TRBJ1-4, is KAGVTQTPRYLIKTRGQQVTLSCSPISGHRSVSWYQQTPGQGLQFLFEYFSETQRNKGNFPGRFSGRQFSNSRSEMNVSTLELGDSALYLCASSLGRGQGTNEKLFFGSGTQLSVL.

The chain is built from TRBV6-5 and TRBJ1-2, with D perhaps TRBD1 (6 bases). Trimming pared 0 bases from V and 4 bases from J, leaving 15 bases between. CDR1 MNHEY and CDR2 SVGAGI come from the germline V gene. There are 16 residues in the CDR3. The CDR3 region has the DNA TGTGCCAGCAGTTACTCGCGTACAGGGTGGCCCTATGGCTACACCTTC. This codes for CASSYSRTGWPYGYTF.

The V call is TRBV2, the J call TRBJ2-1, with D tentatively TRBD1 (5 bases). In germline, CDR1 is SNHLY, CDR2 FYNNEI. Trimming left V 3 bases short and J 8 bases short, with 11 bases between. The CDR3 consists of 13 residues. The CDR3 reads CASSDRRGDEQFF. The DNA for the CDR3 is TGTGCCAGCAGTGATCGTAGGGGCGATGAGCAGTTCTTC.

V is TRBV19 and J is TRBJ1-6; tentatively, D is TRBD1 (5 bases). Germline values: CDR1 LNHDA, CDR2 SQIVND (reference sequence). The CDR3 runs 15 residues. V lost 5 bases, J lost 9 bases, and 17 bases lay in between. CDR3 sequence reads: CASSSGAGQASPLHF. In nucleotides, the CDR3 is TGTGCCAGTAGTTCCGGCGCTGGACAAGCTTCACCCCTCCACTTT.

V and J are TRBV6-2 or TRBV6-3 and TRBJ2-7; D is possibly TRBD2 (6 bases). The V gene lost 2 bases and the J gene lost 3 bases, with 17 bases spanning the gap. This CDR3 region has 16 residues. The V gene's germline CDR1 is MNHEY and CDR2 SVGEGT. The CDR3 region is CASSYPVWAEGYEQYF. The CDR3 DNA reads TGTGCCAGCAGTTACCCCGTCTGGGCGGAGGGCTACGAGCAGTACTTC.

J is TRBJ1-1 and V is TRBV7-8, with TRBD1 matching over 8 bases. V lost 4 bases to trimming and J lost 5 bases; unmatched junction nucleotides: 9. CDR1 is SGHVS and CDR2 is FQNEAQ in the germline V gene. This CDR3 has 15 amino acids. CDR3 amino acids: CASSYEGQGGTEAFF. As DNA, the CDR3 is TGTGCCAGCAGCTACGAAGGACAGGGAGGGACTGAAGCTTTCTTT. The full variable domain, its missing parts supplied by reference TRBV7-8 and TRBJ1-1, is GAGVSQSPRYKVAKRGQDVALRCDPISGHVSLFWYQQALGQGPEFLTYFQNEAQLDKSGLPSDRFFAERPEGSVSTLKIQRTQQEDSAVYLCASSYEGQGGTEAFFGQGTRLTVV.

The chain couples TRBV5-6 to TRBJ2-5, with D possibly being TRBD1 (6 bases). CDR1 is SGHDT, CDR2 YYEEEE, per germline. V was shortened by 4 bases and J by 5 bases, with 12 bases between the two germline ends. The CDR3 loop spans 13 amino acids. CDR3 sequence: CASSSGRGETQYF. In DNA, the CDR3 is TGTGCCAGCAGCAGCGGAAGGGGGGAGACCCAGTACTTC.

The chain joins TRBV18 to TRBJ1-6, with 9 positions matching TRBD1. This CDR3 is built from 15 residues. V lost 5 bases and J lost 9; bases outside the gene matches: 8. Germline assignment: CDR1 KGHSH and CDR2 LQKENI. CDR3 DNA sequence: TGTGCCAGCTCAACTGGACAGGGGAACGGTTCACCCCTCCACTTT. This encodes CASSTGQGNGSPLHF.

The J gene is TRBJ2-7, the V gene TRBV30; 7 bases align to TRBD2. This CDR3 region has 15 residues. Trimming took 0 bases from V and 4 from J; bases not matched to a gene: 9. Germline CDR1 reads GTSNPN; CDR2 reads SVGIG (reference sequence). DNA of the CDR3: TGTGCCTGGAGTGTGGGGTTAACTAGCGTGTACGAGCAGTACTTC. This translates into CAWSVGLTSVYEQYF.

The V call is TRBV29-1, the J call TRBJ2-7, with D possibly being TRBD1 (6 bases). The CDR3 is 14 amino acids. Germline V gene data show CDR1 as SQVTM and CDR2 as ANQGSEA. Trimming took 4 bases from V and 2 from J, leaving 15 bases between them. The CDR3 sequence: CSVVGRQEPYEQYF. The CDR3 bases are TGCAGCGTTGTTGGGAGACAGGAGCCCTACGAGCAGTACTTC.

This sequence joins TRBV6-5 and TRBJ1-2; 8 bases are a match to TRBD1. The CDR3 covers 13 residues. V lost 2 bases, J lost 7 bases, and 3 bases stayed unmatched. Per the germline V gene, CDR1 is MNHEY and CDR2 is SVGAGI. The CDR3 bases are TGTGCCAGCAGTTACACTACAGGGGGTGGCTACACCTTC. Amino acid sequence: CASSYTTGGGYTF.

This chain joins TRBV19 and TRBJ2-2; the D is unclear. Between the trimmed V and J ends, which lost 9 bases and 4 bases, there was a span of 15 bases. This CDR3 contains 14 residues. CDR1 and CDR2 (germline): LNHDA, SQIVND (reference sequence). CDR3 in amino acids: CASRSAVGTGELFF. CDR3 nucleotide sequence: TGTGCCAGCAGATCGGCGGTGGGCACCGGGGAGCTGTTTTTT.

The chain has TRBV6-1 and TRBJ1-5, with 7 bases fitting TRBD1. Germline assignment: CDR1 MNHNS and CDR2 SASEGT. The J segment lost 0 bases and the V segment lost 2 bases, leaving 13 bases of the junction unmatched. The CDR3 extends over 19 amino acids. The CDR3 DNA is TGTGCCAGCAGTGAACCCCCAGGGGGGACTCACTATAGCAATCAGCCCCAGCATTTT. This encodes CASSEPPGGTHYSNQPQHF.

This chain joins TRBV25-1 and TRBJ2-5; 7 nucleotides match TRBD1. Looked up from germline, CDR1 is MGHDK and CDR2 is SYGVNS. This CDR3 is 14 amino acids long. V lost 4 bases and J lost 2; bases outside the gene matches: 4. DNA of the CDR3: TGTGCCAGCAGTGCAGGGACAGCTCAAGAGACCCAGTACTTC. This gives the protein CASSAGTAQETQYF.

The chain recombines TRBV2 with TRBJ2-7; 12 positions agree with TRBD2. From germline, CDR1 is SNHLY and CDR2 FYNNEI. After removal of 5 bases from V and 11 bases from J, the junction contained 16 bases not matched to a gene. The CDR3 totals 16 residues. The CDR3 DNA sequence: TGTGCCAGCAGTCTTAGTGCTAGCGGGAGGGGCGCGATGAAGTACTTC. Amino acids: CASSLSASGRGAMKYF.

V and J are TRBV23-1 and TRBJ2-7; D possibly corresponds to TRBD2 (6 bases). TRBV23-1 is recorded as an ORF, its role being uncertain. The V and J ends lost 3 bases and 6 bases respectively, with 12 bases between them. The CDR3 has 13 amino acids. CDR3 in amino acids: CASSQARRVEQYF. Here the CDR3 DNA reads TGCGCCAGCAGTCAGGCCAGGAGGGTCGAGCAGTACTTC.

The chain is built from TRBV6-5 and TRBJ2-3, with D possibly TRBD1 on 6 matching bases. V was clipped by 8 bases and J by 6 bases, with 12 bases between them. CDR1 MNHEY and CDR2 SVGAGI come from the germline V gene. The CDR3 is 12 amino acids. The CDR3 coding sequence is TGTGCCAGCGAGGGGGACGGGGATACGCAGTATTTT. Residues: CASEGDGDTQYF.

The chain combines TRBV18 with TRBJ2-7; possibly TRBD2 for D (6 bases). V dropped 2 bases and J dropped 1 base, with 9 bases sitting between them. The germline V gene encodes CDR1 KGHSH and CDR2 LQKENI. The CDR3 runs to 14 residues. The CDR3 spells CASSPVGLSYEQYF. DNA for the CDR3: TGTGCCAGCTCACCAGTGGGACTTTCCTACGAGCAGTACTTC.

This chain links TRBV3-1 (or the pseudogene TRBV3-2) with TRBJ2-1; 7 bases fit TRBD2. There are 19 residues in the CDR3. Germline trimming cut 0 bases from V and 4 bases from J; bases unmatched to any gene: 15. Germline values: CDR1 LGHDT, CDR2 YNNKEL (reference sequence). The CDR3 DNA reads TGTGCCAGCAGCCAAGATATATGCGGGAGCTTAGGAAGATACAATGAGCAGTTCTTC. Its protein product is CASSQDICGSLGRYNEQFF.

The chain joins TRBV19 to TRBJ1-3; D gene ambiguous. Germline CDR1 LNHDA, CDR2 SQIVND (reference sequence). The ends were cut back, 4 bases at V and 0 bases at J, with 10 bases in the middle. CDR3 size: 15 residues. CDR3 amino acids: CASSNRLTSGNTIYF. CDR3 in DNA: TGTGCCAGTAGTAATCGACTTACCTCTGGAAACACCATATATTTT.

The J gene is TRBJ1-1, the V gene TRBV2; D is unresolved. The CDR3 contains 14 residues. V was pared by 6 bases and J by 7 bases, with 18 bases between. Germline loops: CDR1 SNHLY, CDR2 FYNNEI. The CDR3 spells CASRTTLTLVEAFF. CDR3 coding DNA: TGTGCCAGCAGAACAACCCTGACCCTAGTTGAAGCTTTCTTT.

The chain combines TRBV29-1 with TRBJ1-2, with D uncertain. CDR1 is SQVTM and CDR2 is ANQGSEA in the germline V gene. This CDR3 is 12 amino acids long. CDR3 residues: CASSVGIRGYTF. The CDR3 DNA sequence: TGCGCGTCATCGGTGGGAATTCGTGGCTACACCTTC.

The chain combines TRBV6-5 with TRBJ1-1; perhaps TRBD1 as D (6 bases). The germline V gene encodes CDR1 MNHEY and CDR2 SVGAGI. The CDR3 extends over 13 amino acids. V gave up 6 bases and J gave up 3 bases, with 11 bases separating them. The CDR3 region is CASSIQGYTEAFF. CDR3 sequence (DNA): TGTGCCAGCAGCATACAGGGTTACACTGAAGCTTTCTTT.